What follows describes a single T cell receptor (beta chain). Its antigen remains unidentified. The junction shows a germline mismatch at one end, possibly a read error. The CDR3 is 15 amino acids. CDR1 and CDR2 (germline): SSHAT, FNYEAQ (reference sequence). TCRdb re-analysed the RT-PCR reads in MiXCR, keeping a single row per CDR3 protein. The sample includes 500,000 to 650,000 distinct CDR3 sequences, around 8% seen only once; the top ten take over 10%. This entry comes from a study of response to subunit inactivated influenza vaccine. Study conclusions and caveats: The authors offered the suggestion that each seasonal influenza vaccination recruits few new T cells.

The chain links TRBV7-7 to TRBJ2-1; possibly TRBD1 or TRBD2 for D (5 bases each). The input for sequencing was PBMCs from blood, taken less than 30 months after vaccination. The TCR sequence derives from a man aged 50-75 years who received an inactivated influenza vaccine. The CDR3 nucleotides are TGTGCTAGCAGCTTAGGGGAGAGCTCCTACAATGAGCAGTTCTTC. Its translation: CASSLGESSYNEQFF.